This passage covers 13 T cell receptor beta chains from one sample sequenced in a study of blood T cell repertoires in COVID-19. Repertoires were generated with immunoSEQ multiplex PCR, while TCRdb's copy carries only in-frame clones and drops some. The data hold about 200,000 clones, with 70% to 90% observed a single time. The specimen was peripheral blood. The receptors were sampled from a woman older than 75 with acute or convalescent COVID-19.

This clone came up once. The rearrangement joins TRBV7-2 to TRBJ2-7; the match to TRBD2 covers 10 bases. This CDR3 has 15 residues. Germline CDR1 reads SGHTA; CDR2 reads FQGNSA. The ends lost 4 bases at V and 3 bases at J; junction bases unmatched: 6. CDR3 nucleotide sequence: TGTGCCAGCAGCTCCCCGGGACTAGCGATCTACGAGCAGTACTTC. This encodes CASSSPGLAIYEQYF.

This chain uses TRBV2 with TRBJ2-7; no clear D gene. The CDR3 covers 11 residues. Trimming removed 5 bases from V and 3 bases from J, with 5 bases in between. Germline CDR1 and CDR2: SNHLY and FYNNEI. The CDR3 DNA is TGTGCCAGCAGTTTCCACTACGAGCAGTACTTC. The encoded protein is CASSFHYEQYF.

This clone was seen just once. The chain carries TRBV9 and TRBJ2-5; tentative D call: TRBD1 (5 bases). Trimming removed 2 bases at V and 1 base at J, with 12 bases between. Per germline, CDR1 SGDLS and CDR2 YYNGEE. The CDR3 spans 15 residues. The CDR3 loop reads CASSVEGAGQETQYF. The CDR3 DNA follows: TGTGCCAGCAGCGTCGAAGGGGCTGGCCAAGAGACCCAGTACTTC. Drawing the rest from reference TRBV9 and TRBJ2-5, the complete variable domain is DSGVTQTPKHLITATGQRVTLRCSPRSGDLSVYWYQQSLDQGLQFLIQYYNGEERAKGNILERFSAQQFPDLHSELNLSSLELGDSALYFCASSVEGAGQETQYFGPGTRLLVL.

This clone appeared a single time. The chain recombines TRBV6-5 with TRBJ1-1; 7 bases fit TRBD1. J lost 4 bases, V lost 2 bases, and 1 base had no gene match. Looked up from germline, CDR1 is MNHEY and CDR2 is SVGAGI. The CDR3 consists of 13 residues. The CDR3 region is CASSYDRVTEAFF. CDR3 bases: TGTGCCAGCAGTTACGACAGGGTCACTGAAGCTTTCTTT.

The table lists this clone with a few counts. The V gene is TRBV11-2, the J gene TRBJ1-1, with unresolved D. V was trimmed by 5 bases and J by 0 bases, leaving 7 bases between them. The CDR3 covers 13 residues. Germline CDR1 SGHAT, CDR2 FQNNGV. The CDR3: CASSRLVNTEAFF. Written as DNA, the CDR3 is TGTGCCAGCAGCCGACTTGTGAACACTGAAGCTTTCTTT.

This chain uses TRBV5-4 with TRBJ2-3; possibly TRBD2 for D (7 bases). Germline loops: CDR1 SGHNT, CDR2 YYREEE (reference sequence). Between the trimmed V and J ends, which lost 3 bases and 3 bases, there was a span of 29 bases. This CDR3 spans 20 amino acids. The CDR3 coding sequence is TGTGCCAGCAGCTGGGAACCGATATACTCGAGTGGGAGGGGGACAGATACGCAGTATTTT. As protein: CASSWEPIYSSGRGTDTQYF.

The count of this clone is one. This chain joins TRBV7-2 and TRBJ2-3; D is ambiguous. The CDR3 covers 13 residues. Germline-derived CDR1 and CDR2 are SGHTA and FQGNSA. Trimming shortened V by 5 bases and J by 4 bases, and 10 bases separated the two germline ends. CDR3 residues: CASSPSRPDTQYF. The CDR3, as DNA: TGTGCCAGCAGCCCCAGCAGGCCAGATACGCAGTATTTT.

The table lists this clone with a few counts. The V call is TRBV29-1, the J call TRBJ1-2; 9 bases fit TRBD1. Germline CDR1 SQVTM, CDR2 ANQGSEA. The J segment lost 4 bases and the V segment lost 6 bases, leaving 6 bases of the junction unmatched. This CDR3 contains 13 residues. In DNA, the CDR3 is TGCAGCGTCGTCGGGACAGGGACCTATGGCTACACCTTC. It yields the protein CSVVGTGTYGYTF.

This clone has a single count. The V gene is TRBV10-2, the J gene TRBJ1-1, with 7 positions matching TRBD1. The V and J ends lost 8 bases and 1 base, in that order; junction bases with no gene match: 25. The CDR3 has 20 amino acids. Germline assignment: CDR1 WSHSY and CDR2 SAAADI. The CDR3 sequence is CASLKSPKGAGMEPNTEAFF. DNA of the CDR3: TGCGCCAGCCTCAAAAGTCCAAAGGGGGCGGGTATGGAGCCGAACACTGAAGCTTTCTTT.

The chain joins TRBV11-3 to TRBJ2-2; D gene ambiguous. The CDR3 length is 12 residues. The germline gives CDR1 SGHNT, CDR2 YENEEA. V was trimmed by 5 bases and J by 4 bases, leaving 5 bases between them. Written as DNA, the CDR3 is TGTGCCAGCAGCACGCGCACCGGGGAGCTGTTTTTT. Amino acid sequence: CASSTRTGELFF. The full variable domain, completed using reference TRBV11-3 and TRBJ2-2, is EAGVVQSPRYKIIEKKQPVAFWCNPISGHNTLYWYLQNLGQGPELLIRYENEEAVDDSQLPKDRFSAERLKGVDSTLKIQPAELGDSAVYLCASSTRTGELFFGEGSRLTVL.

The genes are TRBV7-2 and TRBJ2-3; no definite D call. CDR1 SGHTA and CDR2 FQGNSA come from the germline V gene. The CDR3 loop spans 13 amino acids. V was cut by 1 base and J by 5 bases, with 7 bases left in between. CDR3 nucleotides: TGTGCCAGCAGCTTAGGAGGTCAAGATACGCAGTATTTT. Encoded protein: CASSLGGQDTQYF.

The J gene is TRBJ1-4, the V gene TRBV11-2, with D hard to call. The CDR3 is 14 amino acids. CDR1 and CDR2 (germline): SGHAT, FQNNGV. V lost 8 bases, J lost 8 bases, and 18 bases lay in between. The CDR3 sequence: CASSLNGVQEKLFF. The CDR3 DNA reads TGTGCCAGCTCCCTTAACGGGGTACAGGAAAAACTGTTTTTT. The complete variable domain, with remaining parts taken from reference TRBV11-2 and TRBJ1-4, reads EAGVAQSPRYKIIEKRQSVAFWCNPISGHATLYWYQQILGQGPKLLIQFQNNGVVDDSQLPKDRFSAERLKGVDSTLKIQPAKLEDSAVYLCASSLNGVQEKLFFGSGTQLSVL.

The chain carries TRBV6-5 and TRBJ2-7; the match to TRBD2 covers 8 bases. Trimming took 11 bases from V and 5 from J; bases not matched to a gene: 11. Germline CDR1 reads MNHEY; CDR2 reads SVGAGI. This CDR3 spans 13 amino acids. The CDR3 loop is CASRGGVYHEQYF. DNA of the CDR3: TGTGCCTCTCGGGGGGGGGTTTACCACGAGCAGTACTTC.